The sequence of this T cell receptor (beta chain) was determined in a study of blood T cells in healthy people across ages (dated by TCRdb to between 2014 and 2016). About the study as a whole: Template switching captured roughly one uniquely barcoded TCR beta cDNA molecule per two T cells in model experiments. To track age-related changes in TCR beta repertoire diversity, the study relied on deep sequencing normalized with unique cDNA molecular identifiers. The donors were split into four age groups: young (average 16 years), middle-aged (39), aged (more than 60) and long-lived (roughly 80). To avoid experimental bias, donors of different ages were spread randomly across the sequencing lanes. Using the same blood draw, the study looked at two additional independent replicas of 1 million unique cDNA reads for two donors, one aged 18 to 30 and the other aged 80 or older. Overall results and qualifications from the work: The CMV infection status of donors was not known, potentially confounding age-related changes in expanded clonotypes. Observed TCR beta diversity correlated strongly with the percentage of naive T cells measured by flow cytometry. As age increased, observed TCR beta diversity per million T cells dropped in a roughly linear way, and a significant reduction was already evident by age around 41. Estimates of total diversity based on one million sequenced T cells were considered lower bounds and underestimates. Compared with the aged group, the long-lived group had more naive CD4+ T cells, fewer expanded clones and increased TCR diversity, suggesting age selection. Since profiling was done on bulk unsorted PBMCs, naive and antigen-experienced compartments could not be conclusively compared.

In its sample, this clonotype was seen a few times. Its antigen is currently not known. The input lacks base qualities; no much larger clone sits a single base away. Library construction relied on 5' RACE. Sequenced using an Illumina HiSeq 2500. A second about 7 to 12 cycle PCR used a sample-barcoded 5' primer and a J-beta primer mix. A unique molecular identifier was introduced onto each TCR beta cDNA molecule by a template-switch 5' adaptor carrying 12 random nucleotides. Each sample yielded at least 2.5 million CDR3-containing paired-end reads. First-strand cDNA synthesis was performed from all RNA using the Mint cDNA synthesis kit, with priming by a TRBC-specific oligonucleotide. Following uracil-DNA glycosylase treatment, all cDNA underwent a first 18-cycle PCR with the universal primers M1SS and BC2_uni_R. The original methods were these. For normalization, 1 million high-quality reads, each with a distinct molecular identifier, were randomly selected from each sample. Instead of being binned into consensus sequences, reads with shared molecular identifiers were discarded. MiTCR, with a Q25 quality threshold and the strictest error-elimination algorithm, was used for CDR3 identification, clonotype clustering and error correction. A nonparametric unseen species model using Euler transformation provided a lower-bound estimate of total TCR beta diversity. Using fastp at Q25 and MiXCR, TCRdb reprocessed the public reads and kept productive beta chains. Rows with one shared CDR3 protein collapse into an entry with the most common genes and DNA. The V and J calls, along with clone size, are taken from TCRdb and not from the paper's own processing. In this sample the table shows about 1.8 million distinct CDR3 sequences, less than 50% of which occur a single time. The top ten hold roughly 2.1% of the sample.

Systemically healthy Caucasian individuals from Russia, 35 to 50 in total and aged about 6 to 95 years, were included as donors. Each donor gave ten milliliters of peripheral blood, collected into EDTA-treated Vacutainer tubes. Ficoll-Paque density-gradient centrifugation was used to isolate PBMCs, with at least 6 million per sample. Total RNA, at least 5 micrograms per sample, was extracted from PBMCs with Trizol reagent. The percentages of naive CD45RAhigh/CD27high T cells were determined by flow cytometry on a PBMC aliquot from every donor. From cysteine to phenylalanine, the CDR3 is 15 amino acids long. Here the CDR3 DNA is all that survives: 45 bases in frame from base 1. CDR1 and CDR2 are drawn from the germline V gene: SGHTA, FQGTGA. V has 6 bases trimmed and J has 7 bases trimmed; junction bases matching no gene number 12.

The chain uses TRBV7-3 and TRBJ2-7, with 10 bases aligning to TRBD1. Sequencing was carried out using blood. The source of this sequence is a woman aged 40 to 50 in good health. In nucleotides, the sequence is TGTGCCAGCAGTGTGACAGGGGGCGCCTTCAATGAGCAGTACTTC. It codes for CASSVTGGAFNEQYF.